Presented here are 16 T cell receptor beta chains from one specimen sequenced in a study of response to subunit inactivated influenza vaccine. TCRdb reprocessed the RT-PCR reads with MiXCR, giving one entry per CDR3 protein. The sample has some 500,000 distinct CDR3 sequences; more than 15% are singletons. The sequences come from CD4+ T cells sorted from PBMCs, collected about 23 months after vaccination. The receptors derive from a man aged 45-69 years who received an inactivated influenza vaccine.

The V call is TRBV5-1, the J call TRBJ2-1; 7 nucleotides line up with TRBD2. Losses at the gene ends were 5 bases for V and 15 bases for J; bases not matched to a gene: 14. The germline V gene encodes CDR1 SGHRS and CDR2 YFSETQ. The CDR3 runs to 13 residues. The CDR3: CASSPEGSGGLFF. DNA of the CDR3: TGCGCCAGCAGTCCAGAGGGGTCGGGGGGTCTGTTCTTC.

V gene TRBV20-1 combines with J gene TRBJ1-5, with D perhaps TRBD1 (6 bases). CDR1 and CDR2 from the germline V gene are DFQATT and SNEGSKA (reference sequence). The CDR3 consists of 14 residues. With 5 bases removed from V and 0 bases from J, the gap between germline ends came to 11 bases. CDR3 in DNA: TGCAGTGCTGTACAGGGACGTAGCAATCAGCCCCAGCATTTT. It is translated as CSAVQGRSNQPQHF.

This clonotype was counted a few times. This rearrangement joins TRBV2 to TRBJ2-5; D is unclear. Trimming took off 0 bases at V and 5 bases at J, with 4 bases between the two ends. CDR3 length: 12 amino acids. Germline CDR1 and CDR2: SNHLY and FYNNEI. In DNA, the CDR3 is TGTGCCAGCAGTGAAGCTCAGGAGACCCAGTACTTC. This gives the protein CASSEAQETQYF.

The table lists this clonotype with a count of one. With a much larger clone just one base away, this may be a read error. The rearrangement links TRBV4-1 to TRBJ2-3; no firm D call. The CDR3 loop spans 13 amino acids. From germline, CDR1 is MGHRA and CDR2 YSYEKL. The CDR3 nucleotides read TGCCCCAGCAGCCAAGCAGCGCCAGATACGCAGTATTTT. Protein sequence: CPSSQAAPDTQYF.

This clonotype was detected only a few times. The gene calls are TRBV12-3 or TRBV12-4 and TRBJ1-5; 8 bases map to TRBD1. The J segment lost 6 bases and the V segment lost 2 bases, leaving 6 bases of the junction unmatched. The CDR3 is made up of 15 amino acids. Written as DNA, the CDR3 is TGTGCCAGCAGTTTAAACAGGGGGAGCGGTCAGCCCCAGCATTTT. Translating gives CASSLNRGSGQPQHF.

The V call is TRBV29-1, the J call TRBJ1-1; 7 bases fit TRBD1. Germline CDR1 SQVTM, CDR2 ANQGSEA. There are 14 residues in the CDR3. J lost 0 bases, V lost 6 bases, and 7 bases had no gene match. CDR3 region: CSVADRTMNTEAFF. The CDR3 DNA sequence: TGCAGCGTGGCGGACAGGACTATGAACACTGAAGCTTTCTTT.

The rearrangement uses TRBV6-4 and TRBJ2-5, with a possible D match to TRBD2 (6 bases). This CDR3 region has 16 residues. Germline loops: CDR1 MRHNA, CDR2 SNTAGT. The V end lost 4 bases, the J end lost 7 bases, and 22 bases lay between the germline ends. For the CDR3, the DNA is TGTGCCAGCAGTGCGATGGAGGGCTTTGATTTAGGGACCCAGTACTTC. Amino acid sequence: CASSAMEGFDLGTQYF.

This clonotype was counted at least ten times. The chain has TRBV20-1 and TRBJ2-3, with D hard to call. The CDR3 extends over 13 amino acids. CDR1 and CDR2 (germline): DFQATT, SNEGSKA (reference sequence). Deletions cut 6 bases from V and 2 bases from J, with 12 bases between. CDR3 in amino acids: CSASTTFTDTQYF. As DNA, the CDR3 is TGCAGTGCCTCCACTACTTTCACAGATACGCAGTATTTT.

There are a few counts of this clonotype. The V gene is TRBV7-8, the J gene TRBJ2-1; unclear D gene. CDR3 length: 12 residues. Germline values: CDR1 SGHVS, CDR2 FQNEAQ. The ends were cut back, 0 bases at V and 9 bases at J, with 6 bases in the middle. The CDR3 nucleotides are TGTGCCAGCAGCTTAGCAGTGACTGAGCAGTTCTTC. Translated, it gives CASSLAVTEQFF.

This rearrangement joins TRBV29-1 to TRBJ2-1, with 8 nucleotides matching TRBD2. The ends lost 5 bases at V and 7 bases at J; junction bases unmatched: 10. CDR3 length equals 14 residues. Looked up from germline, CDR1 is SQVTM and CDR2 is ANQGSEA. CDR3 in amino acids: CSVRPAGVGNEQFF. The CDR3 coding sequence is TGCAGCGTTCGTCCAGCGGGAGTTGGTAATGAGCAGTTCTTC.

V is TRBV20-1 and J is TRBJ2-7; 9 bases match TRBD2. This CDR3 comprises 15 residues. V shed 6 bases, J shed 2 bases, and the junction held 11 bases outside the gene matches. The germline gives CDR1 DFQATT, CDR2 SNEGSKA (reference sequence). CDR3 in amino acids: CSAPQMGGRAYEQYF. CDR3 bases: TGCAGTGCCCCTCAGATGGGCGGGAGGGCCTACGAGCAGTACTTC.

This chain links TRBV4-3 with TRBJ2-6; no reliable D call. The CDR3 loop spans 15 amino acids. V lost 0 bases and J 5 bases, leaving 8 bases between the germline ends. Germline V gene data show CDR1 as LGHNA and CDR2 as YSLEER. CDR3 sequence (DNA): TGCGCCAGCAGCCAAGAGATATCTCGGGCCAACGTCCTGACTTTC. Translating it yields CASSQEISRANVLTF.

This clonotype has just a few counts. The V and J genes are TRBV20-1 and TRBJ2-5; maybe TRBD2 (6 bases). V lost 5 bases and J lost 1, with 14 bases in between. The CDR3 totals 14 residues. From germline, CDR1 is DFQATT and CDR2 SNEGSKA (reference sequence). CDR3: CSAGGWTTQETQYF. CDR3 DNA sequence: TGCAGTGCTGGGGGGTGGACTACCCAAGAGACCCAGTACTTC.

The rearrangement joins TRBV28 to TRBJ2-7, with D possibly matching TRBD1 (6 bases). Germline-derived CDR1 and CDR2 are MDHEN and SYDVKM. This CDR3 is built from 14 residues. V shed 2 bases and J shed 3 bases, with 11 bases lying between them. In DNA form, the CDR3 reads TGTGCCAGCAGTTTAAGTGCCAGGGGCTACGAGCAGTACTTC. Translation: CASSLSARGYEQYF.

This chain uses TRBV20-1 with TRBJ2-1, with 14 bases that match TRBD2. The V gene end was trimmed by 1 base and the J gene end by 7 bases; junction bases not matched to a gene: 3. The CDR3 loop spans 15 amino acids. The germline V gene encodes CDR1 DFQATT and CDR2 SNEGSKA (reference sequence). The CDR3 here is CSARGTSGRKNEQFF. In nucleotides, the CDR3 is TGCAGTGCTAGAGGGACTAGCGGGAGGAAAAATGAGCAGTTCTTC.

This clonotype was observed a handful of times. This sequence joins TRBV12-3 or TRBV12-4 and TRBJ2-3; D unclear. The CDR3 covers 14 residues. Trimming stripped 0 bases from V and 2 bases from J, with 6 bases between. CDR3 sequence: CASSLALDTDTQYF. CDR3 sequence (DNA): TGTGCCAGCAGTTTAGCGCTGGACACAGATACGCAGTATTTT.